A single sample is the source of the 12 T cell receptor beta chains below, sequenced in a study of cytomegalovirus exposure and HLA in healthy donors (dated by TCRdb to about 2017). Libraries were made using the immunoSEQ multiplex PCR assay. The multiplex PCR relied on a mix of 60 forward primers for TCR Vbeta segments and 13 reverse primers for TCR Jbeta segments. TCRdb carries this immuneACCESS record with in-frame sequences only. Its versions omit some clonotypes, under half of them owing to an unresolved V gene in the studies checked, with the rest unexplained. For this sample there are 150,000 to 200,000 clones; 80% to 90% appear just once. The biggest ten clones account for around 2% of the sample. The sequencing input was PBMCs. The receptor source for this set is a man aged 18 to 29 in good health and CMV-seronegative.

This clone came up once. The chain joins TRBV4-1 to TRBJ2-3, with 7 nucleotides matching TRBD1. J gave up 4 bases and V 0 bases, and 4 bases lay outside the gene matches. The CDR3 is made up of 15 amino acids. CDR1 is MGHRA and CDR2 is YSYEKL in the germline V gene. CDR3 in amino acids: CASSQESRGSDTQYF. DNA of the CDR3: TGCGCCAGCAGCCAAGAGTCCAGGGGGTCAGATACGCAGTATTTT.

The rearrangement uses TRBV19 and TRBJ1-1; D is possibly TRBD1 (5 bases). The ends were cut back, 3 bases at V and 4 bases at J, with 12 bases in the middle. Germline CDR1 reads LNHDA; CDR2 reads SQIVND (reference sequence). The CDR3 runs 14 residues. The CDR3 coding sequence is TGTGCCAGTAGTATTCGGGGGTTGGGCACTGAAGCTTTCTTT. The encoded protein is CASSIRGLGTEAFF.

This clone was detected once. The chain couples TRBV21-1 to TRBJ1-1; the D call of TRBD1 is as the table states it, not checked on the DNA. TRBV21-1 corresponds to a pseudogene. CDR3 size: 12 residues. The CDR3: CANSPHDTEAFF. CDR3 DNA sequence: TGTGCCAACAGTCCCCATGACACTGAAGCTTTCTTT.

The chain is built from TRBV7-9 and TRBJ1-1; no definite D call. Per germline, CDR1 SEHNR and CDR2 FQNEAQ (reference sequence). This CDR3 comprises 13 residues. V lost 5 bases to trimming and J lost 4 bases, with 11 bases between them. CDR3 DNA sequence: TGTGCCAGCAGCCGGGTGGGAGGCACTGAAGCTTTCTTT. Its protein product is CASSRVGGTEAFF. The full variable domain, with the rest looked up from reference TRBV7-9 and TRBJ1-1, is DTGVSQNPRHKITKRGQNVTFRCDPISEHNRLYWYRQTLGQGPEFLTYFQNEAQLEKSRLLSDRFSAERPKGSFSTLEIQRTEQGDSAMYLCASSRVGGTEAFFGQGTRLTVV.

The chain recombines TRBV5-4 with TRBJ1-6; tentative D call: TRBD1 (5 bases). The germline V and J ends were trimmed by 1 base and 7 bases, with 9 bases remaining between them. Germline V gives CDR1 SGHNT, CDR2 YYREEE (reference sequence). The CDR3 is 14 amino acids. The CDR3 DNA reads TGTGCCAGCAGCTTGTGGGGCAAGAATTCACCCCTCCACTTT. It translates to CASSLWGKNSPLHF.

The chain combines TRBV19 with TRBJ1-1; TRBD1 agrees at 7 bases. CDR1 is LNHDA, CDR2 SQIVND, per germline (reference sequence). V gave up 7 bases and J gave up 4 bases; unmatched junction bases: 3. This CDR3 has 12 residues. The CDR3 DNA reads as TGTGCCAGTATCCAGGGGGGCACTGAAGCTTTCTTT. This translates into CASIQGGTEAFF.

V is TRBV4-1 and J is TRBJ2-1; 13 nucleotides match TRBD2. The CDR3 is made up of 15 amino acids. Germline values: CDR1 MGHRA, CDR2 YSYEKL. The V and J ends lost 4 bases and 12 bases, in that order; junction bases with no gene match: 9. The CDR3 coding sequence is TGCGCCAGCAGCCTCGCCGGGACTAGCGGGATCCTGCAGTTCTTC. This gives the protein CASSLAGTSGILQFF.

V gene TRBV5-1 combines with J gene TRBJ2-5, with TRBD2 matching 12 bases. The CDR3 spans 16 residues. The germline V gene has CDR1 SGHRS and CDR2 YFSETQ. Trimming cost V 2 bases and J 2 bases; bases outside gene matches: 4. CDR3 protein: CASSLYGTSGQETQYF. The CDR3 DNA sequence: TGCGCCAGCAGCTTATACGGGACTAGCGGGCAAGAGACCCAGTACTTC.

This clone showed up just once. The chain carries TRBV7-9 and TRBJ1-5; a weak D match, TRBD1 (6 bases). CDR3 size: 18 residues. The germline gives CDR1 SEHNR, CDR2 FQNEAQ (reference sequence). Deletions cut 2 bases from V and 0 bases from J, with 17 bases between. The CDR3 is CASSLPWAGTYSNQPQHF. The DNA of the CDR3 is TGTGCCAGCAGCTTACCGTGGGCCGGGACATATAGCAATCAGCCCCAGCATTTT.

The chain joins TRBV29-1 to TRBJ1-2, with 8 bases aligning to TRBD1. The CDR3 is 15 residues long. V lost 0 bases, J lost 8 bases, and 11 bases stayed unmatched. CDR1 SQVTM and CDR2 ANQGSEA come from the germline V gene. For the CDR3, the DNA is TGCAGCGTTGAAGATCAGAGGACAGGGAGAAAGGGCTACACCTTC. It yields the protein CSVEDQRTGRKGYTF.

This chain connects TRBV7-2 to TRBJ2-3, with 7 bases identical to TRBD1. V was clipped by 6 bases and J by 5 bases; unmatched bases: 2. This CDR3 has 12 residues. Germline CDR1 is SGHTA and CDR2 is FQGNSA. The CDR3 loop is CASRQGIDTQYF. The CDR3, as DNA: TGTGCCAGCAGACAGGGGATAGATACGCAGTATTTT. The complete variable domain, with remaining parts taken from reference TRBV7-2 and TRBJ2-3, reads GAGVSQSPSNKVTEKGKDVELRCDPISGHTALYWYRQSLGQGLEFLIYFQGNSAPDKSGLPSDRFSAERTGGSVSTLTIQRTQQEDSAVYLCASRQGIDTQYFGPGTRLTVL.

The chain links TRBV4-2 to TRBJ2-7; D might be TRBD2 (7 bases). V was shortened by 1 base and J by 5 bases, with 18 bases between the two germline ends. Germline CDR1 reads LGHNA; CDR2 reads YNFKEQ. The CDR3 spans 16 residues. This CDR3 is CASSQGGGGVRDEQYF. Here the CDR3 DNA reads TGTGCCAGCAGCCAAGGGGGAGGGGGGGTACGAGACGAGCAGTACTTC.